Each of the 14 T cell receptor beta chains below was sequenced from the same sample in a study of beta chain features in type 1 diabetes. Every bit of the isolated RNA underwent reverse transcription, so sequencing read expressed TCRB transcripts. TCRdb keeps only in-frame clones here, not all; method: immunoSEQ multiplex PCR. This sample yields hundreds of thousands of clones, of which about 14% are seen a single time; roughly 0.098% belongs to the top ten. The sequenced sample consisted of naive CD4+ T cells from blood. The receptors come from a young man in good health.

The V call is TRBV7-3, the J call TRBJ2-7; 9 nucleotides match TRBD1. This CDR3 contains 15 residues. The V and J ends lost 5 bases and 3 bases, in that order; junction bases with no gene match: 8. CDR1 and CDR2 from the germline V gene are SGHTA and FQGTGA. CDR3 protein: CASSRGQGLDYEQYF. CDR3 coding DNA: TGTGCCAGCAGCCGTGGACAGGGGCTAGACTACGAGCAGTACTTC.

This chain uses TRBV5-6 with TRBJ2-3; no clear D gene. Germline V gene sequence: CDR1 SGHDT, CDR2 YYEEEE. Trimming left V 2 bases short and J 3 bases short, with 10 bases between. This CDR3 is 14 amino acids long. The DNA for the CDR3 is TGTGCCAGCAGCTTTAGGGTCAGGACAGATACGCAGTATTTT. This translates into CASSFRVRTDTQYF.

This clone occurred a few times. The rearrangement links TRBV14 to TRBJ1-2; 7 positions agree with TRBD1. The V gene end was trimmed by 4 bases and the J gene end by 5 bases; junction bases not matched to a gene: 7. The CDR3 runs to 14 residues. Germline V gene sequence: CDR1 SGHDN, CDR2 FVKESK. This chain's CDR3 is CASSLNTGDYGYTF. The CDR3 region has the DNA TGTGCCAGCAGCCTAAATACAGGGGATTATGGCTACACCTTC.

V usage is TRBV7-2 and J usage is TRBJ2-2; 8 bases are a match to TRBD1. This CDR3 contains 16 residues. The junction had 9 bases not matched to a gene; V was cut back by 4 bases and J by 5 bases. Germline CDR1 SGHTA, CDR2 FQGNSA. The CDR3 nucleotides read TGTGCCAGCAGCTCGGGACAGGCTTATTATACCGGGGAGCTGTTTTTT. This translates into CASSSGQAYYTGELFF.

In its sample, this clone was seen a few times. The chain recombines TRBV5-6 with TRBJ1-2; possibly TRBD1 for D (5 bases). The V gene's germline CDR1 is SGHDT and CDR2 YYEEEE. Between the trimmed V and J ends, which lost 4 bases and 13 bases, there was a span of 20 bases. The CDR3 runs 13 residues. The CDR3 DNA follows: TGTGCCAGCAGCCTTTCGTCCCGGGACGGACCCACCTTC. This gives the protein CASSLSSRDGPTF.

The chain links TRBV5-1 to TRBJ2-3; 10 bases match TRBD1. Losses at the gene ends were 4 bases for V and 5 bases for J; bases not matched to a gene: 4. The CDR3 totals 14 residues. The V gene's germline CDR1 is SGHRS and CDR2 YFSETQ. Here the CDR3 reads CASSPRDRGDTQYF. CDR3 bases: TGCGCCAGCAGCCCTCGGGACAGGGGAGATACGCAGTATTTT.

This clone was detected a few times. The rearrangement uses TRBV18 and TRBJ2-1; the match to TRBD1 covers 11 bases. This CDR3 has 15 residues. V shed 6 bases, J shed 1 base, and the junction held 2 bases outside the gene matches. CDR1 and CDR2 from the germline V gene are KGHSH and LQKENI. The CDR3 is CASSGDRGSYNEQFF. The CDR3 DNA reads as TGTGCCAGCTCTGGGGACAGGGGGTCCTACAATGAGCAGTTCTTC.

The V call is TRBV18, the J call TRBJ2-1, with 10 bases identical to TRBD2. The CDR3 runs to 17 residues. Germline assignment: CDR1 KGHSH and CDR2 LQKENI. After removal of 5 bases from V and 1 base from J, the junction contained 8 bases not matched to a gene. The CDR3 bases are TGTGCCAGCTCAGGGCTAGCGGGAGATGGTTCCTACAATGAGCAGTTCTTC. This encodes CASSGLAGDGSYNEQFF.

This clone was counted between two and nine times. The chain joins TRBV5-1 to TRBJ2-2; TRBD1 might be the D (5 bases). Trimming left V 0 bases short and J 0 bases short, with 12 bases between. Germline V gives CDR1 SGHRS, CDR2 YFSETQ. The CDR3 extends over 17 amino acids. DNA of the CDR3: TGCGCCAGCAGCTTGGGTTCTACAGGCGCGAACACCGGGGAGCTGTTTTTT. This codes for CASSLGSTGANTGELFF.

The chain recombines TRBV12-5 with TRBJ2-6, with D possibly matching TRBD1 (7 bases). V was cut by 0 bases and J by 1 base, with 22 bases left in between. The CDR3 is made up of 21 amino acids. Germline V gene sequence: CDR1 LGHNT, CDR2 FRNRAP. CDR3 sequence: CASGLVHSGGQGGSGANVLTF. The CDR3 DNA is TGTGCTAGTGGTTTGGTACATAGCGGTGGTCAGGGGGGTTCTGGGGCCAACGTCCTGACTTTC.

The chain couples TRBV25-1 to TRBJ1-2; 7 nucleotides align to TRBD1. Trimming removed 3 bases from V and 7 bases from J; junction bases left unmatched: 5. The CDR3 runs 13 residues. Per the germline V gene, CDR1 is MGHDK and CDR2 is SYGVNS. The CDR3 region has the DNA TGTGCCAGCAGTGATCAGCCAGGGGGTGGCTACACCTTC. Translation gives CASSDQPGGGYTF.

This clone was seen more than once but under ten times. The chain uses TRBV5-1 and TRBJ1-2; TRBD1 agrees at 9 bases. J gave up 7 bases and V 2 bases, and 6 bases lay outside the gene matches. CDR1 is SGHRS and CDR2 is YFSETQ in the germline V gene. This CDR3 region has 14 residues. CDR3: CASSFTGGAPGYTF. The CDR3 DNA follows: TGCGCCAGCAGCTTTACAGGGGGCGCCCCTGGCTACACCTTC.

J is TRBJ2-1 and V is TRBV12-5, with 10 positions matching TRBD2. The germline CDR1 and CDR2 sequences are LGHNT and FRNRAP. Trimming cost V 0 bases and J 9 bases; bases outside gene matches: 8. The CDR3 is 16 residues long. As DNA, the CDR3 is TGTGCTAGTGGTTTGGTTTCTAGCGGGAGAGGCAGTGAGCAGTTCTTC. The encoded protein is CASGLVSSGRGSEQFF.

This clone came up a few times. Other DNA sequences in the sample encode the same CDR3. The chain couples TRBV20-1 to TRBJ2-7; unclear D gene. Germline CDR1 DFQATT, CDR2 SNEGSKA (reference sequence). CDR3 length equals 11 residues. The ends were cut back, 6 bases at V and 2 bases at J, with 8 bases in the middle. Here the CDR3 reads CSARPAYEQYF. The CDR3 region has the DNA TGCAGTGCCCGGCCGGCCTACGAGCAGTACTTC.